A single sample is the source of the 20 T cell receptor beta chains below, sequenced in a study of CD8 T cells in ankylosing spondylitis (dated by TCRdb to about 2017). Overall study results and their limits: A TCR beta motif made up of several highly homologous amino acid variants appeared to be characteristic of blood from ankylosing spondylitis patients.

The library was made by 5' RACE. Sequencing took place on an Illumina HiSeq 2500. The raw public reads went through TCRdb reprocessing: fastp at Q25, MiXCR clone calling, in-frame beta chains kept. Under each unique CDR3 protein, matching rows form one entry showing the most common genes and DNA. The sample table shows a few hundred thousand distinct CDR3 sequences, and 20% to 25% are seen once. The ten largest clonotypes hold about 17% of the sample. These receptors have no known antigen. The sample consisted of blood, either unsorted or a sorted T cell fraction (not recorded which). The receptors originated from a male donor with ankylosing spondylitis.

This chain joins TRBV27 and TRBJ1-2; 7 nucleotides line up with TRBD1. CDR3 length: 16 residues. Germline CDR1 reads MNHEY; CDR2 reads SMNVEV (reference sequence). V lost 9 bases, J lost 3 bases, and 16 bases stayed unmatched. The CDR3 reads CASTGAPYSGDYGYTF. CDR3 in DNA: TGTGCCAGTACAGGGGCACCCTATTCGGGGGACTATGGCTACACCTTC.

The genes are TRBV5-1 and TRBJ2-2, with 12 bases lining up with TRBD1. The CDR3 consists of 15 residues. J gave up 7 bases and V 4 bases, and 5 bases lay outside the gene matches. Germline V CDR1 and CDR2: SGHRS, YFSETQ. DNA for the CDR3: TGCGCCAGCAGCCGGGGGACAGGGGGCTTCGGGGAGCTGTTTTTT. This gives the protein CASSRGTGGFGELFF.

The CDR3 DNA reads as TGCAGTGCTAGGCGGGGCCCACCCTGGAATCAGCCCCAGCATTTT. Translation: CSARRGPPWNQPQHF. The chain uses TRBV20-1 and TRBJ1-5, with D possibly TRBD1 on 5 matching bases. The CDR3 is made up of 15 amino acids. The V end was cut by 3 bases, the J end by 4 bases, with 16 bases between. Germline lookup yields CDR1 DFQATT and CDR2 SNEGSKA (reference sequence).

The rearrangement links TRBV14 to TRBJ1-1, with 8 bases that match TRBD1. J was trimmed by 10 bases and V by 0 bases; bases with no gene match: 7. The V gene's germline CDR1 is SGHDN and CDR2 FVKESK. This CDR3 is 14 amino acids long. The CDR3: CASSQDRTGIRAFF. CDR3 DNA: TGTGCCAGCAGCCAAGATCGGACAGGGATTCGAGCTTTCTTT.

This sequence joins TRBV2 and TRBJ2-2; D call uncertain. CDR1 is SNHLY, CDR2 FYNNEI, per germline. CDR3 length: 11 amino acids. V dropped 6 bases and J dropped 4 bases, with 3 bases sitting between them. The CDR3 nucleotides read TGTGCCAGCAGCGGCACCGGGGAGCTGTTTTTT. This translates into CASSGTGELFF.

The rearrangement links TRBV5-1 to TRBJ2-1, with 11 bases that match TRBD2. V dropped 4 bases and J dropped 0; count of bases not matched to a gene: 9. CDR1 and CDR2 from the germline V gene are SGHRS and YFSETQ. The CDR3 runs to 18 residues. The CDR3, as DNA: TGCGCCAGCAGCATGCTAGCGGGAGGCGCTATCTCCTACAATGAGCAGTTCTTC. Protein product: CASSMLAGGAISYNEQFF.

This sequence joins TRBV7-2 and TRBJ2-1, with D unresolved. Germline V gives CDR1 SGHTA, CDR2 FQGNSA. V was shortened by 0 bases and J by 8 bases, with 14 bases between the two germline ends. This CDR3 is built from 15 residues. CDR3 residues: CASSLAAGNIDEQFF. CDR3 coding DNA: TGTGCCAGCAGCTTAGCGGCAGGAAACATCGATGAGCAGTTCTTC.

The sample holds a few counts of this clonotype. This chain uses TRBV28 with TRBJ2-5, with D perhaps TRBD2 (6 bases). Germline V gene sequence: CDR1 MDHEN, CDR2 SYDVKM. The length of the CDR3 is 14 residues. V was shortened by 8 bases and J by 5 bases, with 18 bases between the two germline ends. The CDR3: CASHPSGDGETQYF. CDR3 nucleotides: TGTGCCAGCCACCCTTCGGGGGATGGGGAGACCCAGTACTTC.

This clonotype was counted many times. The chain couples TRBV5-1 to TRBJ1-5, with unresolved D. The V and J ends lost 0 bases and 4 bases respectively, with 5 bases between them. CDR3 length equals 13 residues. CDR1 is SGHRS and CDR2 is YFSETQ in the germline V gene. CDR3 nucleotides: TGCGCCAGCAGCTTGGCCCAAAATCAGCCCCAGCATTTT. Translating gives CASSLAQNQPQHF.

This clonotype was counted only a few times. The chain joins TRBV19 to TRBJ1-5; TRBD1 is a possible D gene (6 bases). The germline CDR1 and CDR2 sequences are LNHDA and SQIVND (reference sequence). V shed 9 bases and J shed 3 bases, with 15 bases lying between them. The CDR3 covers 14 residues. CDR3 DNA: TGTGCCAGCGGGGGCATGGAGTCCAATCAGCCCCAGCATTTT. Translated: CASGGMESNQPQHF. The whole variable domain, remainder taken from reference TRBV19 and TRBJ1-5, is DGGITQSPKYLFRKEGQNVTLSCEQNLNHDAMYWYRQDPGQGLRLIYYSQIVNDFQKGDIAEGYSVSREKKESFPLTVTSAQKNPTAFYLCASGGMESNQPQHFGDGTRLSIL.

This clonotype appeared many times. The chain combines TRBV5-1 with TRBJ2-3, with 7 positions matching TRBD2. With 7 bases clipped from V and 3 bases from J, the junction kept 8 bases outside the gene matches. The CDR3 totals 14 residues. The germline CDR1 and CDR2 sequences are SGHRS and YFSETQ. CDR3 sequence reads: CASWAGRGTDTQYF. CDR3 bases: TGCGCCAGCTGGGCAGGGCGGGGGACAGATACGCAGTATTTT.

This sequence joins TRBV20-1 and TRBJ2-3, with TRBD2 matching over 8 bases. The junction had 8 bases not matched to a gene; V was cut back by 6 bases and J by 3 bases. CDR3 length equals 14 residues. Germline V lookup: CDR1 DFQATT, CDR2 SNEGSKA (reference sequence). The CDR3 DNA reads as TGCAGTGCCCGCCAAGCGGGGGTGACAGATACGCAGTATTTT. It translates to CSARQAGVTDTQYF.

This clonotype has a count of ten or more. The rearrangement joins TRBV6-5 to TRBJ1-2, with D tentatively TRBD1 (5 bases). The CDR3 contains 12 residues. With 7 bases removed from V and 8 bases from J, the gap between germline ends came to 14 bases. Germline V gene lookup returns CDR1 MNHEY and CDR2 SVGAGI. CDR3 DNA sequence: TGTGCCAGCAACGGGCAGGGAAGGGGCTACACCTTC. It specifies CASNGQGRGYTF.

V gene TRBV19 combines with J gene TRBJ1-4, with TRBD1 identical over 9 bases. This CDR3 region has 16 residues. CDR1 and CDR2 from the germline V gene are LNHDA and SQIVND (reference sequence). Trimming took 4 bases from V and 8 from J; bases not matched to a gene: 11. CDR3 in amino acids: CASSTGNTGGAEKLFF. The CDR3 nucleotides read TGTGCCAGTAGTACCGGGAACACAGGGGGCGCGGAAAAACTGTTTTTT.

This clonotype was counted a few times. The chain has TRBV28 and TRBJ1-1; 7 bases fit TRBD1. V trimming: 7 bases; J trimming: 1 base; junction bases outside the gene matches: 3. Germline CDR1 reads MDHEN; CDR2 reads SYDVKM. The CDR3 has 13 amino acids. CDR3 sequence: CASIHRGNTEAFF. The CDR3 DNA reads as TGTGCCAGCATCCACAGGGGGAACACTGAAGCTTTCTTT.

This CDR3 reads CSARVTGGTDYNSPLHF. The CDR3 DNA sequence: TGCAGTGCTAGAGTAACCGGTGGGACCGACTATAATTCACCCCTCCACTTT. The chain links TRBV20-1 to TRBJ1-6; maybe TRBD1 (5 bases). This CDR3 comprises 17 residues. With 1 base removed from V and 3 bases from J, the gap between germline ends came to 16 bases. CDR1 is DFQATT and CDR2 is SNEGSKA in the germline V gene (reference sequence).

This rearrangement joins TRBV7-3 to TRBJ2-7, with D perhaps matching TRBD1 or TRBD2 (5 bases each). Germline assignment: CDR1 SGHTA and CDR2 FQGTGA. This CDR3 is built from 15 residues. Trimming took 1 base from V and 0 from J, leaving 10 bases between them. Here the CDR3 reads CASSLSGGISYEQYF. CDR3 DNA sequence: TGTGCCAGCAGCTTAAGTGGGGGAATCTCCTACGAGCAGTACTTC. Full variable domain (rest looked up from reference TRBV7-3 and TRBJ2-7): GAGVSQTPSNKVTEKGKYVELRCDPISGHTALYWYRQSLGQGPEFLIYFQGTGAADDSGLPNDRFFAVRPEGSVSTLKIQRTERGDSAVYLCASSLSGGISYEQYFGPGTRLTVT.

The chain employs TRBV20-1 and TRBJ2-2; 7 bases fit TRBD2. The CDR3 totals 15 residues. The germline V gene has CDR1 DFQATT and CDR2 SNEGSKA (reference sequence). Trimming took 3 bases from V and 3 from J; bases not matched to a gene: 7. CDR3 DNA sequence: TGCAGTGCTAGCTCGCTAGCGGAAGACACCGGGGAGCTGTTTTTT. Protein: CSASSLAEDTGELFF.

The chain is built from TRBV12-3 or TRBV12-4 and TRBJ1-5; weak D call: TRBD1 (5 bases). The CDR3 has 15 residues. The V end was cut by 3 bases, the J end by 3 bases, with 12 bases between. The CDR3 DNA sequence: TGTGCCAGCAGTTTGGGGCAGGCCTCCAATCAGCCCCAGCATTTT. Protein product: CASSLGQASNQPQHF.

There are a few counts of this clonotype. The rearrangement links TRBV18 to TRBJ2-6; D is undetermined. This CDR3 spans 18 amino acids. In germline, CDR1 is KGHSH, CDR2 LQKENI. Trimming cost V 2 bases and J 4 bases, with 18 bases left between them. This CDR3 reads CASSPITARSPGANVLTF. CDR3 nucleotide sequence: TGTGCCAGCTCACCAATCACGGCGCGCTCCCCCGGGGCCAACGTCCTGACTTTC.